Described below is a single TCR beta chain sequence and its context. Its antigen is not known. This record comes from a study of T-cell reconstitution after alpha-beta-depleted transplantation in children. Overall study results and limits: Approximately two months post-transplant, alpha-beta T cells reportedly originated from several hundred expanded graft clones. Hyperexpanded clones declined; after one year, newly produced T cells mostly supplied diversity.

The authors prepared the TCRbeta library with unique molecular identifiers. TCRdb used MiXCR to reprocess the PCR reads, holding one entry per CDR3 protein. The sample has under 450,000 distinct CDR3 sequences, about 16% seen once. The CDR3 extends over 16 amino acids. V lost 5 bases, J lost 3 bases, and 10 bases stayed unmatched. CDR1 is SGHAT, CDR2 FQNNGV, per germline. The TCR sequence derives from a boy younger than two who had a stem cell transplant for Wiskott-Aldrich syndrome, so the T cells may come from the graft donor. The rearrangement joins TRBV11-2 to TRBJ2-7; 10 nucleotides match TRBD1. The source material was PBMCs, mostly from graft donor cells, sampled 360 days after TCRalphabeta/CD19-depleted stem cell transplant. CDR3 nucleotides: TGTGCCAGCAGCCACCCCGGGACAGGGGTCATCTACGAGCAGTACTTC. Protein sequence: CASSHPGTGVIYEQYF. The full variable domain, in which reference TRBV11-2 and TRBJ2-7 provide the parts outside the CDR3, is EAGVAQSPRYKIIEKRQSVAFWCNPISGHATLYWYQQILGQGPKLLIQFQNNGVVDDSQLPKDRFSAERLKGVDSTLKIQPAKLEDSAVYLCASSHPGTGVIYEQYFGPGTRLTVT.